This T cell receptor beta chain emerged from a study of early T cells in non-severe SARS-CoV-2 infection (dated by TCRdb to the early 2020s). About the full investigation: Bulk RNA from unsorted whole blood was used for TCR sequencing, so alpha and beta chains could not be paired.

This clonotype has only a few counts. The specificity of this receptor is unknown. No much larger clonotype is one base removed from it; base qualities were not supplied. Library preparation employed 5' RACE. These reads were obtained on a NextSeq 500. In the TCR library protocol, unique molecular identifiers were attached to individual cDNA molecules to correct for PCR bias and sequencing error. TCR alpha and beta chains were both sequenced, and the abundances of alpha and beta sequences in each sample were closely correlated with each other. As for the authors' bioinformatics: Decombinator V4 was used to annotate TCR sequences for V gene, J gene and CDR3. TCRs were defined as expanded if a significant change between any two time points was detected under a Poisson model with p below 0.0001. Abundances of TCRs were expressed as counts per million after normalisation to the total number of TCRs sequenced in each sample. TRAV1-2 paired with TRAJ12, TRAJ20 or TRAJ33 defined MAIT TCRs, while TRAV10 paired with TRAJ18 defined iNKT TCRs. A search of VDJdb, accessed on 1 November 2021, was run for TCRs annotated to CMV, EBV and SARS-CoV-2, with TCRs annotated for multiple antigens excluded. Using fastp at Q25 and MiXCR, TCRdb reprocessed the public reads and kept productive beta chains. Duplicate CDR3 protein sequences are folded into a single record with the most common DNA and genes. For this entry, the V and J calls and clone size follow TCRdb and not the study's own pipeline. Across this sample there are 20,000 to 30,000 distinct CDR3 sequences, with roughly 6% seen only once. 2.4% of the sample lies in the top ten.

Set within a cohort of healthcare workers in London, UK, this nested case-control study involved weekly PCR testing of nasopharyngeal swabs along with blood sampling. Healthcare workers were recruited during the week of the UK lockdown, between 23 and 31 March 2020, and followed weekly for up to roughly 15 weeks. Points the paper makes about the study in general: VDJdb matching was skewed toward anti-spike CD8 responses and likely underestimated virus-specific expansions by missing private and CD4 specificities.

V lost 5 bases and J lost 0 bases; the stretch between them is 14 bases long. From the germline V gene, CDR1 is MDHEN and CDR2 is SYDVKM. Including the terminal cysteine and phenylalanine, the CDR3 comprises 15 residues. Only CDR3 DNA is held: 45 bases, read in frame from base 1. The chain is assembled from TRBV28 and TRBJ2-7, with the D gene tentatively TRBD1 or TRBD2, based on 5 matching bases in each. This receptor was obtained from an adult who was a healthcare worker with PCR-confirmed SARS-CoV-2 infection or an uninfected control (not recorded which). Sequencing was carried out using whole blood. The DNA is as follows: TGTGCCAGCAGTCTTGAGGGACGGGGCTCCTACGAGCAGTACTTC. Translated, this gives CASSLEGRGSYEQYF.